This TCR beta chain was sequenced for a study of blood T cell repertoires in COVID-19. Produced via immunoSEQ multiplex PCR; TCRdb's table is partial and in-frame only. The sample consists of roughly 200,000 clones, 70% to 80% of them appearing once. The length of the CDR3 is 16 residues. V was cut by 4 bases and J by 3 bases, with 19 bases left in between. Germline lookup yields CDR1 SGHRS and CDR2 YFSETQ. Sequencing was performed on peripheral blood. The clonotype originates from a middle-aged woman with COVID-19, enrolled during active disease. This chain connects TRBV5-1 to TRBJ2-5; tentative D call: TRBD1 (6 bases). The CDR3 DNA reads TGCGCCAGCAGCGGCCAGGGTCAGGGGTGGGAAGAGACCCAGTACTTC. It yields the protein CASSGQGQGWEETQYF.